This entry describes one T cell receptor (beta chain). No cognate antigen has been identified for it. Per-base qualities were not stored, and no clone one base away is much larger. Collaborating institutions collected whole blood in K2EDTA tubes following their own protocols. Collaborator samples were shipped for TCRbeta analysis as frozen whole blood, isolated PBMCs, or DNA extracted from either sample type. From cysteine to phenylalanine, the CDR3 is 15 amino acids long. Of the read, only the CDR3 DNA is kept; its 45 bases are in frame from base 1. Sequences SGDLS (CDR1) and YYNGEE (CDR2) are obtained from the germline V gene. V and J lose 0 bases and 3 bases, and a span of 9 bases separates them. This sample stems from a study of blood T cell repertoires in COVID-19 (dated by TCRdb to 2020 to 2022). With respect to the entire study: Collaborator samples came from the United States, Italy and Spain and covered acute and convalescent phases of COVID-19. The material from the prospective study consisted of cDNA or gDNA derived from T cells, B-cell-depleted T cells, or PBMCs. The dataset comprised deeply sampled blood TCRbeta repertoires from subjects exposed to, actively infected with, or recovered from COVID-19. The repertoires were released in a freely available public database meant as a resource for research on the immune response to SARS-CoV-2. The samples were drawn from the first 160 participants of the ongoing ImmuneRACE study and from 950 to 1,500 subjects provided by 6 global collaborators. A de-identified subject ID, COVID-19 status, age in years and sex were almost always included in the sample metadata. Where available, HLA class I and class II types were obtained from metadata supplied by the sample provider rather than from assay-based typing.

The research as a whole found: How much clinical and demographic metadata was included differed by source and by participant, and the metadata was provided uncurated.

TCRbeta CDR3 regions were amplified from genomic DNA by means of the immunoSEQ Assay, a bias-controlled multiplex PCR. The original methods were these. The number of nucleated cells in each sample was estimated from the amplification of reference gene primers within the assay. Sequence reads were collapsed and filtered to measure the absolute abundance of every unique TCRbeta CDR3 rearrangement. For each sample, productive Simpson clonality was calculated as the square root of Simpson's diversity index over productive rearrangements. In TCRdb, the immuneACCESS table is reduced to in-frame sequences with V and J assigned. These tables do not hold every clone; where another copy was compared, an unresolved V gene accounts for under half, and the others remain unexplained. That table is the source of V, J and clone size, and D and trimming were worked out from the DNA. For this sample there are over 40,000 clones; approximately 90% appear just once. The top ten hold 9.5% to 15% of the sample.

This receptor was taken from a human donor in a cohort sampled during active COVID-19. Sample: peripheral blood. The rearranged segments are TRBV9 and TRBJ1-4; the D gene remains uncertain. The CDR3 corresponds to CASSVDSFSNEKLFF. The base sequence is TGTGCCAGCAGCGTAGACAGCTTTTCTAATGAAAAACTGTTTTTT.